This is a list of T cell receptor beta chains from one sample in a study of cytomegalovirus exposure and HLA in healthy donors. Profiling relied on immunoSEQ multiplex PCR, and the TCRdb table lists in-frame clones only, not all of them. The sample lists under 200,000 clones, 75% to 80% occurring once. The sample was PBMCs. These receptors came from a man in his forties or fifties in good health and CMV-seropositive. The CDR3 runs from the conserved cysteine through the conserved F or W. The D gene is left open where the match is weak. The size field is filled for only some rows; it gives once, few, many or a size class.

abundance,d_gene,j_gene,v_gene,CDR3nt,CDR3aa
-,TRBD1,TRBJ1-5,TRBV28,TGTGCCAGCAGGCCTGGACAGGGCGGCCAGCCCCAGCATTTT,CASRPGQGGQPQHF
-,TRBD1,TRBJ1-6,TRBV5-1,TGCGCCAGCAGCCTCGGACAGGGCGTGGGTTCACCCCTCCACTTT,CASSLGQGVGSPLHF
-,TRBD1,TRBJ1-2,TRBV5-1,TGCGCCAGCAGCTTGGCAAGTGGACAGGGGTTGGTAGTGAGCTACACCTTC,CASSLASGQGLVVSYTF
-,-,TRBJ2-5,TRBV7-2,TGTGCCAGTCGCCTGCTGGAACAACTATACCAAGAGACCCAGTACTTC,CASRLLEQLYQETQYF
-,-,TRBJ1-2,TRBV28,TGTGCCAGCCTCTCGGCAGGAGGAATTGGCTACACCTTC,CASLSAGGIGYTF
-,TRBD2,TRBJ2-3,TRBV6-1,TGTGCCAGCAAGACGGTGGCGGGGGGTGCAGATACGCAGTATTTT,CASKTVAGGADTQYF
-,-,TRBJ1-5,TRBV7-2,TGTGCCAGCAGCCCCCCTAATCAGCCCCAGCATTTT,CASSPPNQPQHF
-,-,TRBJ1-1,TRBV12-5,TGTGCTAGTGGTTGGGGAGGGGACACTGAAGCTTTCTTT,CASGWGGDTEAFF
-,-,TRBJ1-3,TRBV9,TGTGCCAGCAGCGTAGACCCATCGAGCTCTGGAAACACCATATATTTT,CASSVDPSSSGNTIYF
-,-,TRBJ2-5,TRBV5-4,TGTGCCAGCAGCCCTCCCGGGACTGCGCAAGAGACCCAGTACTTC,CASSPPGTAQETQYF
-,-,TRBJ2-6,TRBV5-1,TGCGCCAGCAGCTCGGACAGACTAGCATCTGGGGCCAACGTCCTGACTTTC,CASSSDRLASGANVLTF
-,-,TRBJ2-7,TRBV28,TGTGCCAGCAATCAGGATACCGAGCAGTACTTC,CASNQDTEQYF
-,-,TRBJ2-3,TRBV28,TGTGCCAGCAGTTTGGCCCAGGGTGGGGCAGATACGCAGTATTTT,CASSLAQGGADTQYF
-,-,TRBJ1-2,TRBV7-9,TGTGCCAGCAGCTCGGGTAACTATGGCTACACCTTC,CASSSGNYGYTF
-,-,TRBJ2-3,TRBV9,TGTGCCAGCAGCGGATCTAGCGCTCCCACAGATACGCAGTATTTT,CASSGSSAPTDTQYF
-,-,TRBJ1-3,TRBV14,TGTGCCAGCAGCCAAGCCAGAGGAGGGGTAGGAAACACCATATATTTT,CASSQARGGVGNTIYF
once,TRBD1,TRBJ1-5,TRBV6-4,TGTGCCAGCAGTGAGACAGGGAATCAGCCCCAGCATTTT,CASSETGNQPQHF
-,TRBD1,TRBJ1-6,TRBV6-1,TGTGCCAGCAGCCAACAGGGGTCTCTTAATTCACCCCTCCACTTT,CASSQQGSLNSPLHF
-,TRBD1,TRBJ1-5,TRBV27,TGTGCCAGCAGTTCCTCCTCAGGGGGATCCCAGCATTTT,CASSSSSGGSQHF
-,-,TRBJ2-7,TRBV5-5,TGTGCCAGCAGCCCCCAGGCCCAGACCTACGAGCAGTACTTC,CASSPQAQTYEQYF
-,-,TRBJ2-2,TRBV5-1,TGCGCCAGCAGCCTCACGGGCAGGGCGAACACCGGGGAGCTGTTTTTT,CASSLTGRANTGELFF
-,TRBD1,TRBJ2-7,TRBV2,TGTGCCAGCAGCAGGGGGCGTCAAACCTACGAGCAGTACTTC,CASSRGRQTYEQYF
few,-,TRBJ2-3,TRBV5-1,TGCGCCAGCAGCCTGTCGGATACGCAGTATTTT,CASSLSDTQYF
-,TRBD2,TRBJ2-5,TRBV7-2,TGTGCCAGCAGCAATTTATCCCTAGCGGGGGGCGGAGAGACCCAGTACTTC,CASSNLSLAGGGETQYF
-,TRBD1,TRBJ2-7,TRBV6-5,TGTGCCAGCAGGACAATAACAGGGGACACCTACGAGCAGTACTTC,CASRTITGDTYEQYF
-,-,TRBJ2-7,TRBV7-2,TGTGCCAGCAGCTTAGAACCGGGGAAATACGAGCAGTACTTC,CASSLEPGKYEQYF
-,TRBD2,TRBJ2-1,TRBV5-1,TGCGCCACCTCCGGACTAGCGGGGGCGAATGAGCAGTTCTTC,CATSGLAGANEQFF
-,-,TRBJ2-7,TRBV27,TGTGCCAGCAGTTTATCTCCCGACAGGACCTACGAGCAGTACTTC,CASSLSPDRTYEQYF
-,-,TRBJ2-3,TRBV19,TGTGCCAGTTCATTGGGGGGGGCTGGAGATACGCAGTATTTT,CASSLGGAGDTQYF
-,TRBD2,TRBJ2-1,TRBV2,TGTGCCAGCAGTGAACCGGGACTATCCATCCTTGGATCCTACAATGAGCAGTTCTTC,CASSEPGLSILGSYNEQFF
few,-,TRBJ1-6,TRBV4-1,TGCGCCAGCAGCCAAGGTCAGGGCGTCGATTCACCCCTCCACTTT,CASSQGQGVDSPLHF
-,TRBD1,TRBJ1-2,TRBV5-1,TGCGCCAGCAGCTTGGATGGGACAGGCTTTAACTATGGCTACACCTTC,CASSLDGTGFNYGYTF
-,TRBD1,TRBJ2-7,TRBV29-1,TGCAGCGTTTCCGGAGACAGGGCCTACGAGCAGTACTTC,CSVSGDRAYEQYF
-,-,TRBJ2-1,TRBV11-2,TGTGCCAGCGGCCCGTTGGGGGCGAGTTCCTACAATGAGCAGTTCTTC,CASGPLGASSYNEQFF
-,-,TRBJ2-7,TRBV6-6,TGTGCCAGCATTCAGGGAGGGGGTATTGGAGAGCAGTACTTC,CASIQGGGIGEQYF
-,-,TRBJ2-2,TRBV27,TGTGCCAGCAGTCCCCGGACAGATGTGAACACCGGGGAGCTGTTTTTT,CASSPRTDVNTGELFF
-,TRBD1,TRBJ1-5,TRBV10-2,TGCGCCAGCAGGAAGGGACAGGGAAACCCCCAGCATTTT,CASRKGQGNPQHF
-,TRBD1,TRBJ1-1,TRBV11-2,TGTGCCAGCAGAACTATTCAGAGACAGGGGAAGAACACTGAAGCTTTCTTT,CASRTIQRQGKNTEAFF
-,TRBD2,TRBJ2-2,TRBV9,TGTGCCAGCAGCTCCAGGACTAGCGGGAACACCGGGGAGCTGTTTTTT,CASSSRTSGNTGELFF
-,TRBD1,TRBJ1-4,TRBV6-5,TGTGCCAGCAGTACGCGGGGACAGCTTAATGAAAAACTGTTTTTT,CASSTRGQLNEKLFF
-,-,TRBJ2-4,TRBV6-6,TGTGCCAGCAAAATCCGGGACAACAAAAACATTCAGTACTTC,CASKIRDNKNIQYF
few,-,TRBJ2-5,TRBV5-1,TGCGCCAGCAGCTTGGAAGGGGTCCCGACGGGAGAGACCCAGTACTTC,CASSLEGVPTGETQYF
few,-,TRBJ2-1,TRBV25-1,TGTGCCAGCAGTGGACTAGTGACCTTCAATGAGCAGTTCTTC,CASSGLVTFNEQFF
-,-,TRBJ1-2,TRBV15,TGTGCCACCAGCAGAGATGCAGGATACTATGGCTACACCTTC,CATSRDAGYYGYTF
-,-,TRBJ1-2,TRBV5-8,TGTGCCAGCCTGGGACTCGGGGGATTCAACTATGGCTACACCTTC,CASLGLGGFNYGYTF
-,-,TRBJ1-2,TRBV5-1,TGCGCCAGCAGCGTAACGACAGCTACGGGCTACACCTTC,CASSVTTATGYTF
-,TRBD1,TRBJ1-5,TRBV28,TGTGCCAGCAGTTTTGGTGACAGGGGAGCGGCTCAGCCCCAGCATTTT,CASSFGDRGAAQPQHF